This T cell receptor beta chain appears in the sequencing data of a study of OX40 agonist ivuxolimab in advanced cancers. Study-level background: The treatment was a fully human IgG2 OX40 agonist, ivuxolimab.

As concerns this clone: The antigen remains unidentified.

Germline V gene lookup returns CDR1 SGHRS and CDR2 YFSETQ. V was cut by 4 bases and J by 4 bases, with 15 bases left in between. This CDR3 contains 15 residues. The assay was immunoSEQ multiplex PCR, and TCRdb's table has in-frame clones only and misses some. The profile covers about 44,000 clones, with 80% appearing a single time and under 11% taken by the ten largest. General study findings and limits: At doses 0.1 to 3.0 mg/kg, CD4+ and CD8+ clones expanded.

The TCR originated in an adult with an advanced solid tumor such as melanoma, head and neck, liver or kidney cancer. This chain links TRBV5-1 with TRBJ1-5, with D unclear. The sequenced sample was CD4+ or CD8+ T cells sorted from blood, obtained in a trial of the OX40 agonist ivuxolimab. CDR3 loop: CASSPDGTGNQPQHF. CDR3 bases: TGCGCCAGCAGCCCCGACGGTACGGGGAATCAGCCCCAGCATTTT.